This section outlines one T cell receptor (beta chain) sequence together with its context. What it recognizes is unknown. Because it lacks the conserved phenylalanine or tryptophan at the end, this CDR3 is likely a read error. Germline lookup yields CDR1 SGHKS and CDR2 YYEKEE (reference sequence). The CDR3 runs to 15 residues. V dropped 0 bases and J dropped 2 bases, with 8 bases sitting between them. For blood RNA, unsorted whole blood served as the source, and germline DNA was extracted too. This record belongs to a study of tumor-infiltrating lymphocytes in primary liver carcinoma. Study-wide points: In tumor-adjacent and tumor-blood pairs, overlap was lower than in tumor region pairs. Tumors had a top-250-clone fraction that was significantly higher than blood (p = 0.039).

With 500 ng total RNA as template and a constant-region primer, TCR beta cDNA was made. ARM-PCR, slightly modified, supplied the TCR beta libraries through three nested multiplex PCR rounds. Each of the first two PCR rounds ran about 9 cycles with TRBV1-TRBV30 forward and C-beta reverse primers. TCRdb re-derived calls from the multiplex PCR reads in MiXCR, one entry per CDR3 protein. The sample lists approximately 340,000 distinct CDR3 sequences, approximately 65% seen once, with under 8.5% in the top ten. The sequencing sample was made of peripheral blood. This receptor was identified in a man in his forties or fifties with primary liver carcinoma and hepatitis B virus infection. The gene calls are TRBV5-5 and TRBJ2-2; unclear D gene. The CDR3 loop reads CASSLGRLNTGELFI. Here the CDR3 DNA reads TGTGCCAGCAGCTTGGGGCGGCTCAACACCGGGGAGCTGTTTATT.